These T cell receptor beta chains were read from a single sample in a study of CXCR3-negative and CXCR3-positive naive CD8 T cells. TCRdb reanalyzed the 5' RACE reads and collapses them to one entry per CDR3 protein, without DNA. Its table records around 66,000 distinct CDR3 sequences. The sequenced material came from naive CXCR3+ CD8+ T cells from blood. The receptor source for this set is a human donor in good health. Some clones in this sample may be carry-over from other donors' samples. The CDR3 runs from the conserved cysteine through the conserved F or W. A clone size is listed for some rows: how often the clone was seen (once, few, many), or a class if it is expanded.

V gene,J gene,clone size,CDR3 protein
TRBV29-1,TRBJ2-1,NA,CSVVDGGNEQFF
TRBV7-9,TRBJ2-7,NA,CASSSRDTESYEQYF
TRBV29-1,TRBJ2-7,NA,CSVERAAAGGGHYDQYF
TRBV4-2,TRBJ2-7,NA,CASGGGISYEQYF
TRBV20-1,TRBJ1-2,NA,CSARDREVGYTF
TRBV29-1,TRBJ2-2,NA,CSVWRDTGELFF
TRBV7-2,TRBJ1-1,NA,CASSSPNTGTVIHTEAFF
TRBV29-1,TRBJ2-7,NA,CSVERSGDSTYEQYF
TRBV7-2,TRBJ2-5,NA,CASSSSAGIQETQYF
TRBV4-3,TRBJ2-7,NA,CASSQDVRLPEQYF
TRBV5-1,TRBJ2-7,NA,CASSLDTSSTYEQYF
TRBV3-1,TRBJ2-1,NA,CASSRVAGVGDEQFF
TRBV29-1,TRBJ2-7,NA,CSVASGLSSYEQYF
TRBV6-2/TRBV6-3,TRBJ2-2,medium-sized,CASRPENTGELFF
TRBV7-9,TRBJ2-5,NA,CASSLASQETQYF
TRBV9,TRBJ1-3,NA,CASSLDEGTIYF
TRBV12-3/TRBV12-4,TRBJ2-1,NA,CASSFYWGPGQHYNEQFF
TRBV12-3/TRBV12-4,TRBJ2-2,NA,CASSSERELFF
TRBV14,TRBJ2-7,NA,CASSQRQSPYEQYF
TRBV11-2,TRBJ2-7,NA,CASSLGAGGVEQYF
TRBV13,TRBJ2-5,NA,CASSLGGQEETQYF
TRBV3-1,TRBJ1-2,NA,CASSGRGGPIYGYTF
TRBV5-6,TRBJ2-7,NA,CASSFKETNEQYF
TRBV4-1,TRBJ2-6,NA,CASSQERGGNVLTF
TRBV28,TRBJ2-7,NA,CASSIPGLAPYEQYF
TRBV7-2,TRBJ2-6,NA,CASSLEFLGEGLSGANVLTF
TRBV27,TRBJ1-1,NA,CASSPIQDIGVSFF
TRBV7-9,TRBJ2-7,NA,CASSGGDSSFYEQYF
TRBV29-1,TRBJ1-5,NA,CSVSGQGNQPQHF
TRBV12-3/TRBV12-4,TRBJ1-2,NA,CASREGAAADYGYTF
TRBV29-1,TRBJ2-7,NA,CSVEAWGQGGIEQYF
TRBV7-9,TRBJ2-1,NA,CASSPHVGLSYNEQFF
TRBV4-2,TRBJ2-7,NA,CASSSTDSYEQYF
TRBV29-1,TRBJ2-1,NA,CSVEDYQGAPADEQFF
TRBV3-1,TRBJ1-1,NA,CASSPPGGGKDTEAFF
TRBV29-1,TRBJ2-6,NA,CSVEFAGGAWRGANVLTF
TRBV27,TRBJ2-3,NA,CASSRDRVVFFTDTQYF
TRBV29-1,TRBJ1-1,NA,CSVGGETYLNTEAFF
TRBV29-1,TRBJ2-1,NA,CSAGGASYSEQFF
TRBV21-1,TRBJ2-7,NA,CASSIGTSGRFSYEQYF
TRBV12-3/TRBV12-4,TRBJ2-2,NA,CASNGIRRRAGELFF